The rows below give T cell receptor beta chains drawn from one sample of a study of blood T cell repertoires in COVID-19. The assay was immunoSEQ multiplex PCR, and TCRdb's table has in-frame clones only and misses some. The data contain roughly 700,000 clones, 70% to 90% of them seen just once; the ten biggest clones take up roughly 0.25%. The sequenced material came from peripheral blood. All receptors come from a woman aged 18-35 years with acute or convalescent COVID-19. The CDR3 runs from the conserved cysteine through the conserved F or W.

j_call v_call cdr3_aa
TRBJ2-7 TRBV11-2 CASSFGTGGPSSNF
TRBJ1-5 TRBV4-3 CASSQDGLRDQPQHF
TRBJ2-7 TRBV9 CASSVAPRGDEQYF
TRBJ1-2 TRBV5-1 CASSRGTGGNYGYTF
TRBJ1-5 TRBV4-2 CASSPLPGTAYSNQPQHF
TRBJ1-2 TRBV2 CASSAQGEGYTF
TRBJ2-3 TRBV7-9 CASSPLSSTDTQYF
TRBJ2-6 TRBV6-6 CASSPTGEFSGANVLTF
TRBJ1-4 TRBV21-1 CASSNYSGWFEKLFF
TRBJ1-1 TRBV11-2 CASSFERGTEAFF
TRBJ1-4 TRBV28 CASGPVVGPNEKLFF
TRBJ2-2 TRBV6-5 CASRPLRYTGELFF
TRBJ1-6 TRBV28 CASSSRSMANSPLHF
TRBJ2-7 TRBV7-9 CASSPPTRPYYEQYF
TRBJ1-1 TRBV19 CASSDQGFGTEAFF
TRBJ1-2 TRBV6-2/TRBV6-3 CASSYSETGRPDTF
TRBJ1-5 TRBV15 CATGDRGLQPQHF
TRBJ1-4 TRBV11-2 CASSFYTGATNEKLFF
TRBJ1-2 TRBV5-1 CASSPKDRYHYGYTF
TRBJ1-5 TRBV19 CASSHKSNNQPQHF
TRBJ1-3 TRBV5-6 CASSTWLSGNTIYF
TRBJ2-3 TRBV6-5 CASSRGPTDTQYF
TRBJ1-2 TRBV5-1 CASSLAGQPYGYTF
TRBJ1-5 TRBV5-1 CASSVGTGNQPQHF
TRBJ1-1 TRBV15 CATSRAAYGLSTEAFF
TRBJ1-3 TRBV7-2 CASSLVEGLQGAPGNTIYF
TRBJ2-6 TRBV4-1 CASSQTQDGTGGPGANVLTF
TRBJ1-1 TRBV4-2 CASSQSGVLNTEAFF
TRBJ1-1 TRBV19 CASSIGTGGGTEAFF